Below are 28 T cell receptor beta chains sequenced from a single sample in a study of a mutant IDH1 vaccine in newly diagnosed glioma. Time point denoted: week 11, during vaccination. Alongside topical imiquimod, each dose of vaccine comprised 300 ug of mutant IDH1 20-mer peptide. Clones were sequenced by immunoSEQ multiplex PCR, and TCRdb holds only the in-frame ones, with some missing. The sample includes 55,000 or so clones, more than 85% of them seen just once. These receptors lack a known antigen. The starting material was PBMCs, obtained from a glioma patient whose treatment included an IDH1 peptide vaccine. Receptors originate from a man aged 45-65 years with glioma.

Here the CDR3 reads CASSFGAGISTEAFF. The CDR3 nucleotides are TGTGCCAGCAGCTTCGGGGCAGGGATAAGCACTGAAGCTTTCTTT. The V gene is TRBV7-2, the J gene TRBJ1-1, with D possibly being TRBD1 (5 bases). Germline loops: CDR1 SGHTA, CDR2 FQGNSA. Trimming took 3 bases from V and 4 from J, leaving 15 bases between them. The CDR3 is 15 amino acids. Together with reference TRBV7-2 and TRBJ1-1, the CDR3 gives the full variable domain: GAGVSQSPSNKVTEKGKDVELRCDPISGHTALYWYRQSLGQGLEFLIYFQGNSAPDKSGLPSDRFSAERTGGSVSTLTIQRTQQEDSAVYLCASSFGAGISTEAFFGQGTRLTVV.

This clone has only a few counts. This chain joins TRBV10-1 and TRBJ2-1, with 15 bases aligning to TRBD2. This CDR3 has 19 amino acids. Unmatched junction bases numbered 6, after V lost 2 bases and J lost 1 base. Per germline, CDR1 WNHNN and CDR2 SYGVQD (reference sequence). Here the CDR3 reads CASSERGTSGGSSYNEQFF. In DNA form, the CDR3 reads TGCGCCAGCAGTGAGCGAGGGACTAGCGGGGGGTCTTCCTACAATGAGCAGTTCTTC.

V and J are TRBV6-1 and TRBJ2-3, with D possibly called TRBD1 or TRBD2 (6 bases each). The CDR3 length is 16 residues. CDR1 MNHNS and CDR2 SASEGT come from the germline V gene. The V end was cut by 1 base, the J end by 2 bases, with 13 bases between. The CDR3 loop is CASSEVWGAITDTQYF. The CDR3 coding sequence is TGTGCCAGCAGTGAAGTTTGGGGGGCTATCACAGATACGCAGTATTTT.

The J gene is TRBJ1-2, the V gene TRBV2, with 9 bases aligning to TRBD1. Germline trimming cut 5 bases from V and 5 bases from J; bases unmatched to any gene: 3. This CDR3 region has 13 residues. The germline V gene has CDR1 SNHLY and CDR2 FYNNEI. In DNA, the CDR3 is TGTGCCAGCAGTTCGACAGGGGGTTATGGCTACACCTTC. This translates into CASSSTGGYGYTF.

The rearrangement joins TRBV9 to TRBJ1-1, with 11 positions matching TRBD1. The CDR3 totals 10 residues. From germline, CDR1 is SGDLS and CDR2 YYNGEE. V trimming: 7 bases; J trimming: 12 bases; junction bases outside the gene matches: 2. CDR3 sequence reads: CASGDRGTFF. CDR3 coding DNA: TGTGCCAGCGGGGACAGGGGGACTTTCTTT.

The rearrangement links TRBV5-6 to TRBJ2-1, with unresolved D. This CDR3 has 14 amino acids. Germline lookup yields CDR1 SGHDT and CDR2 YYEEEE. The germline V and J ends were trimmed by 4 bases and 4 bases, with 12 bases remaining between them. In DNA, the CDR3 is TGTGCCAGCAGCGCAGGACGCATATACAATGAGCAGTTCTTC. Protein product: CASSAGRIYNEQFF.

This clone was observed a few times. CDR3 region: CATSRGAGTGNEKLFF. CDR3 coding DNA: TGTGCCACCAGCAGAGGGGCCGGGACAGGAAATGAAAAACTGTTTTTT. The chain links TRBV15 to TRBJ1-4; 8 bases are shared with TRBD1. Losses at the gene ends were 1 base for V and 5 bases for J; bases not matched to a gene: 6. The CDR3 contains 16 residues. Germline lookup yields CDR1 LNHNV and CDR2 YYDKDF (reference sequence).

The V gene is TRBV5-1, the J gene TRBJ2-7, with D possibly matching TRBD2 (6 bases). Germline CDR1 reads SGHRS; CDR2 reads YFSETQ. This CDR3 comprises 12 residues. V lost 4 bases and J lost 6, with 11 bases in between. The DNA of the CDR3 is TGCGCCAGCAGCGGCGGGATGGGCGAGCAGTACTTC. Protein sequence: CASSGGMGEQYF.

The V gene is TRBV7-2, the J gene TRBJ1-5, with D perhaps TRBD1 (6 bases). Germline CDR1 is SGHTA and CDR2 is FQGNSA. Deletions cut 7 bases from V and 2 bases from J, with 15 bases between. This CDR3 comprises 15 residues. This chain's CDR3 is CASTEGGGGNQPQHF. In DNA form, the CDR3 reads TGTGCCAGCACCGAGGGGGGGGGCGGCAATCAGCCCCAGCATTTT.

The chain uses TRBV30 and TRBJ1-6; D is unclear. Germline lookup yields CDR1 GTSNPN and CDR2 SVGIG (reference sequence). The CDR3 contains 13 residues. V lost 2 bases and J 9 bases, leaving 11 bases between the germline ends. This chain's CDR3 is CAWSPSVRSPLHF. The CDR3 bases are TGTGCCTGGAGTCCATCCGTTCGTTCACCCCTCCACTTT.

The genes are TRBV5-1 and TRBJ1-1, with TRBD1 as a possible D gene (6 bases). The CDR3 is 12 amino acids. The V end was cut by 3 bases, the J end by 7 bases, with 10 bases between. The germline gives CDR1 SGHRS, CDR2 YFSETQ. The CDR3 bases are TGCGCCAGCAGCTATACAGGGTATGAAGCTTTCTTT. This sequence encodes CASSYTGYEAFF.

This chain connects TRBV9 to TRBJ2-5; TRBD2 matches 7 bases. CDR3 length: 15 residues. The trim removed 0 bases at V and 4 bases at J, leaving 6 bases unmatched. Germline lookup yields CDR1 SGDLS and CDR2 YYNGEE. The CDR3, as DNA: TGTGCCAGCAGCGTAGAAGGCGGGAGCGGAGAGACCCAGTACTTC. It encodes CASSVEGGSGETQYF.

The chain links TRBV6-5 to TRBJ1-1, with D possibly matching TRBD1 (5 bases). The germline gives CDR1 MNHEY, CDR2 SVGAGI. This CDR3 has 13 residues. Trimming pared 4 bases from V and 3 bases from J, leaving 9 bases between. CDR3 loop: CASSLRGDTEAFF. The CDR3 DNA is TGTGCCAGCAGTTTACGGGGGGACACTGAAGCTTTCTTT.

CDR3 in amino acids: CASSSRQRQETQYF. The DNA of the CDR3 is TGTGCCAGCAGTTCTAGACAGAGACAAGAGACCCAGTACTTC. The rearrangement joins TRBV28 to TRBJ2-5; TRBD1 is a possible D gene (5 bases). The CDR3 totals 14 residues. The germline V and J ends were trimmed by 4 bases and 2 bases, with 11 bases remaining between them. Germline CDR1 MDHEN, CDR2 SYDVKM.

This sequence joins TRBV2 and TRBJ1-5; no firm D call. Deletions cut 7 bases from V and 2 bases from J, with 12 bases between. The CDR3 runs 14 residues. Germline lookup yields CDR1 SNHLY and CDR2 FYNNEI. For the CDR3, the DNA is TGTGCCAGCACCCCCTCGACACGCAATCAGCCCCAGCATTTT. This sequence encodes CASTPSTRNQPQHF.

This chain links TRBV19 with TRBJ1-5; D perhaps matches TRBD1 (5 bases). Between the trimmed V and J ends, which lost 3 bases and 4 bases, there was a span of 13 bases. This CDR3 has 15 residues. In germline, CDR1 is LNHDA, CDR2 SQIVND (reference sequence). Here the CDR3 reads CASSIGGAANQPQHF. The CDR3 bases are TGTGCCAGTAGTATTGGTGGGGCAGCTAATCAGCCCCAGCATTTT. The variable domain in full, completed from reference TRBV19 and TRBJ1-5, reads DGGITQSPKYLFRKEGQNVTLSCEQNLNHDAMYWYRQDPGQGLRLIYYSQIVNDFQKGDIAEGYSVSREKKESFPLTVTSAQKNPTAFYLCASSIGGAANQPQHFGDGTRLSIL.

The chain couples TRBV5-4 to TRBJ2-5; D is possibly TRBD1 or TRBD2 (5 bases each). The CDR3 has 14 amino acids. Germline V gives CDR1 SGHNT, CDR2 YYREEE (reference sequence). The V end lost 2 bases, the J end lost 2 bases, and 10 bases lay between the germline ends. DNA for the CDR3: TGTGCCAGCAGCTTCCCCGGGGCTCAAGAGACCCAGTACTTC. It specifies CASSFPGAQETQYF.

V and J are TRBV6-5 and TRBJ1-4; possibly TRBD1 for D (6 bases). This CDR3 has 15 residues. Germline V lookup: CDR1 MNHEY, CDR2 SVGAGI. V was cut by 10 bases and J by 6 bases, with 21 bases left in between. CDR3 bases: TGTGCCACCTCGGTGGGGGCCGTCCTATATGAAAAACTGTTTTTT. It encodes CATSVGAVLYEKLFF.

The V gene is TRBV27, the J gene TRBJ2-3, with 11 bases that match TRBD2. Trimming removed 3 bases from V and 5 bases from J; junction bases left unmatched: 4. Germline V CDR1 and CDR2: MNHEY, SMNVEV (reference sequence). This CDR3 is built from 15 residues. CDR3 region: CASSFSGRALDTQYF. The CDR3 DNA follows: TGTGCCAGCAGTTTTAGCGGGAGGGCCCTAGATACGCAGTATTTT.

J is TRBJ2-7 and V is TRBV7-9; D may correspond to TRBD1 or TRBD2 (5 bases each). Germline CDR1 reads SEHNR; CDR2 reads FQNEAQ (reference sequence). CDR3 length equals 16 residues. V was shortened by 0 bases and J by 5 bases, with 17 bases between the two germline ends. CDR3 nucleotides: TGTGCCAGCAGCTTAGCCCTTGGACAACGGGGCCACGAGCAGTACTTC. Its translation: CASSLALGQRGHEQYF.

The CDR3: CASSEGRSGNTIYF. The CDR3 coding sequence is TGTGCCAGCAGTGAAGGGAGAAGTGGAAACACCATATATTTT. The chain employs TRBV2 and TRBJ1-3; D is unclear. Between the trimmed V and J ends, which lost 1 base and 3 bases, there was a span of 7 bases. Germline assignment: CDR1 SNHLY and CDR2 FYNNEI. This CDR3 contains 14 residues.

The V and J genes are TRBV9 and TRBJ1-4; D not certain. Germline CDR1 reads SGDLS; CDR2 reads YYNGEE. The CDR3 sequence is 12 residues long. Trimming took 5 bases from V and 6 from J, leaving 8 bases between them. In DNA form, the CDR3 reads TGTGCCAGCAGTGAGCGTGATGAAAAACTGTTTTTT. Translated: CASSERDEKLFF.

Notes on this clone: Relative to the germline gene, one junction end is altered; a read error may explain this. The chain employs TRBV5-4 and TRBJ2-7; D may match TRBD1 or TRBD2 (5 bases each). The CDR3 covers 14 residues. Germline V gives CDR1 SGHNT, CDR2 YYREEE (reference sequence). CDR3 region: CASSRGPNSHEQYF. CDR3 nucleotide sequence: TGTGCCAGCAGCCGGGGACCCAACTCCCACGAGCAGTACTTC.

The chain carries TRBV5-6 and TRBJ2-5; D remains unclear. V was pared by 0 bases and J by 5 bases, with 11 bases between. This CDR3 region has 14 residues. Germline V gives CDR1 SGHDT, CDR2 YYEEEE. The CDR3 here is CASSLALLRETQYF. As DNA, the CDR3 is TGTGCCAGCAGCTTGGCCCTCCTTAGGGAGACCCAGTACTTC.

This chain connects TRBV10-3 to TRBJ1-1, with D unclear. Germline CDR1 ENHRY, CDR2 SYGVKD. CDR3 length: 17 residues. V lost 0 bases and J 4 bases, leaving 18 bases between the germline ends. The CDR3 sequence is CAISESVVDAVITEAFF. The CDR3 DNA sequence: TGTGCCATCAGTGAGTCCGTGGTGGACGCCGTCATCACTGAAGCTTTCTTT.

The chain uses TRBV10-2 and TRBJ2-7, with D hard to call. V was cut by 0 bases and J by 0 bases, with 15 bases left in between. The CDR3 is 17 amino acids. CDR1 and CDR2 (germline): WSHSY, SAAADI. CDR3: CASSESLVRRYSYEQYF. CDR3 sequence (DNA): TGCGCCAGCAGTGAGTCGCTGGTGCGACGTTACTCCTACGAGCAGTACTTC.

V usage is TRBV5-1 and J usage is TRBJ1-2; weak D call: TRBD1 (6 bases). With 0 bases removed from V and 8 bases from J, the gap between germline ends came to 17 bases. Germline V gives CDR1 SGHRS, CDR2 YFSETQ. The CDR3 length is 15 residues. CDR3 region: CASSLGPGERRGYTF. CDR3 DNA sequence: TGCGCCAGCAGCTTGGGACCAGGGGAGCGACGCGGCTACACCTTC.

The V gene is TRBV7-8, the J gene TRBJ1-1; D is ambiguous. V shed 3 bases and J shed 0 bases, with 11 bases lying between them. This CDR3 comprises 15 residues. Germline CDR1 reads SGHVS; CDR2 reads FQNEAQ. DNA for the CDR3: TGTGCCAGCAGCTTTCGCGCACAGCTGAACACTGAAGCTTTCTTT. It codes for CASSFRAQLNTEAFF.